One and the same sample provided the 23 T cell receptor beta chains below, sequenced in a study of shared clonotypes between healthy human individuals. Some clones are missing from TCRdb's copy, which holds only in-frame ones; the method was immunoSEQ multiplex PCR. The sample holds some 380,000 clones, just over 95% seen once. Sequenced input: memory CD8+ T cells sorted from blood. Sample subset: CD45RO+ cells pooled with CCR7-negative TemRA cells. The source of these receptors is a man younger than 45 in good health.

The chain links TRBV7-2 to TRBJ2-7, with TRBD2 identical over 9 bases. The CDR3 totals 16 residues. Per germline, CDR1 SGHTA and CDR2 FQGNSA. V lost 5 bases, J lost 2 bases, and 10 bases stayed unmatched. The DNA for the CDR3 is TGTGCCAGCAGCCACTTAGCGGGAGAGCGTACCTACGAGCAGTACTTC. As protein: CASSHLAGERTYEQYF.

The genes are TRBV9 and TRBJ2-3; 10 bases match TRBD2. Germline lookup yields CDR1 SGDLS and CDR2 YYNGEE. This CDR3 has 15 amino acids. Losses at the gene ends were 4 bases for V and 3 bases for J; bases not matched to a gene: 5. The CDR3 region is CASSQILAGTDTQYF. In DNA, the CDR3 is TGTGCCAGCAGCCAAATACTAGCGGGAACAGATACGCAGTATTTT.

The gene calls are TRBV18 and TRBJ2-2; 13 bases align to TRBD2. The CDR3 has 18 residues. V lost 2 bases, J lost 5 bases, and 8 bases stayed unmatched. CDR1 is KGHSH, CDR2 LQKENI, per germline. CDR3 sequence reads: CASSPTDMGLAGTGELFF. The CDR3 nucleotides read TGTGCCAGCTCACCAACGGACATGGGACTAGCGGGAACCGGGGAGCTGTTTTTT.

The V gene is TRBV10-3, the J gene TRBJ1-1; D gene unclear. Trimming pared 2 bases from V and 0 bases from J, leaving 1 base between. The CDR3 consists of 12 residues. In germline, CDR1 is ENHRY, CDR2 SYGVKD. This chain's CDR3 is CAISELNTEAFF. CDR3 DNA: TGTGCCATCAGTGAGCTGAACACTGAAGCTTTCTTT.

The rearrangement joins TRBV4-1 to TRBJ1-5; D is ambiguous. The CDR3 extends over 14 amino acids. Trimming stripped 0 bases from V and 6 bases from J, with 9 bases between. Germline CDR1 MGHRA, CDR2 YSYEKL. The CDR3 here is CASSQEAMGQPQHF. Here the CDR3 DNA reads TGCGCCAGCAGCCAAGAGGCAATGGGTCAGCCCCAGCATTTT.

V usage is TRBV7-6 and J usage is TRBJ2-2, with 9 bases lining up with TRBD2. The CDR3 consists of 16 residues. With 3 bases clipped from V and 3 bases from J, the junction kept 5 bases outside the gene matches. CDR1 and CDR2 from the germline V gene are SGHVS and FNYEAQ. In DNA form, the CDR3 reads TGTGCCAGCAGCTTGTTTGCGGGAGGGCACACCGGGGAGCTGTTTTTT. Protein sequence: CASSLFAGGHTGELFF.

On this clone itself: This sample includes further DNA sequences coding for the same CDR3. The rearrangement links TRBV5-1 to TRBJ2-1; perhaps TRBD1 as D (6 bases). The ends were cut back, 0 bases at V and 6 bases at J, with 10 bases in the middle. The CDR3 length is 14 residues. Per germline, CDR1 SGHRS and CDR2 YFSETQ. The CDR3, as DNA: TGCGCCAGCAGCTTGGGGGGGACAAGCAATGAGCAGTTCTTC. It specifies CASSLGGTSNEQFF.

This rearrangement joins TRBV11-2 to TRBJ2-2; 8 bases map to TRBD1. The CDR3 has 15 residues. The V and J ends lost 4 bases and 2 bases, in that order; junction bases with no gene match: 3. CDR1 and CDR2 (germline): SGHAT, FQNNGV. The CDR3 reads CASSSDRVNTGELFF. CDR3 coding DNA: TGTGCCAGCAGCTCGGACAGGGTCAACACCGGGGAGCTGTTTTTT.

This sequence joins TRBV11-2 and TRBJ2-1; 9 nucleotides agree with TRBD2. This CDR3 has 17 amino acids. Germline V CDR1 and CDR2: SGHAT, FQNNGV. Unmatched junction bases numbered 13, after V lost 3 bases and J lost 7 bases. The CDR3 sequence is CASSLTAGLAINNEQFF. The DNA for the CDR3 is TGTGCCAGCAGCTTGACCGCGGGACTAGCCATAAATAATGAGCAGTTCTTC.

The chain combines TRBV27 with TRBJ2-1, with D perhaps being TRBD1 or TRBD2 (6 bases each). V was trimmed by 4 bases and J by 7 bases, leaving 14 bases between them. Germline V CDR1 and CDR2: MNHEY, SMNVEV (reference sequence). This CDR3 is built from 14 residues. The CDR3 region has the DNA TGTGCCAGCAGTTCGAGGAGGGGGTGGAATGAGCAGTTCTTC. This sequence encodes CASSSRRGWNEQFF.

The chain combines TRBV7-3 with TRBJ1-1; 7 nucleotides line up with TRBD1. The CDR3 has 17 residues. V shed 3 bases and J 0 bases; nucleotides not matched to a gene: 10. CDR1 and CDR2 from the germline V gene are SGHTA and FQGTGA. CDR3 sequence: CASSFFPLGGLNTEAFF. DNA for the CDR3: TGTGCCAGCAGCTTTTTCCCACTAGGGGGCCTGAACACTGAAGCTTTCTTT. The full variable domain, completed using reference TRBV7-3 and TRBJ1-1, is GAGVSQTPSNKVTEKGKYVELRCDPISGHTALYWYRQSLGQGPEFLIYFQGTGAADDSGLPNDRFFAVRPEGSVSTLKIQRTERGDSAVYLCASSFFPLGGLNTEAFFGQGTRLTVV.

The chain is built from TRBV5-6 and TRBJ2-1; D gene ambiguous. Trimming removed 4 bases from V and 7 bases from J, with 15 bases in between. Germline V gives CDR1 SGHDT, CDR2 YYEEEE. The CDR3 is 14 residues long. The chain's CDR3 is CASSPTSIGNEQFF. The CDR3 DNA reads TGTGCCAGCAGCCCGACCAGTATCGGGAATGAGCAGTTCTTC.

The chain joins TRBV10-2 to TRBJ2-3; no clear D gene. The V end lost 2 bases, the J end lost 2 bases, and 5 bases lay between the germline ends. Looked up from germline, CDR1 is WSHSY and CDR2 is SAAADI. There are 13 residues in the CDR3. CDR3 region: CASSERSTDTQYF. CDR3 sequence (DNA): TGCGCCAGCAGTGAGCGGTCCACAGATACGCAGTATTTT.

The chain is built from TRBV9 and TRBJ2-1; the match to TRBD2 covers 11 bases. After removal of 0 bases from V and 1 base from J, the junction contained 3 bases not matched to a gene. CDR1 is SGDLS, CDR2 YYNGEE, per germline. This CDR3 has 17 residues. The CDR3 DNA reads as TGTGCCAGCAGCGTAGCTTCTAGCGGGAGGTCCTACAATGAGCAGTTCTTC. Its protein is CASSVASSGRSYNEQFF.

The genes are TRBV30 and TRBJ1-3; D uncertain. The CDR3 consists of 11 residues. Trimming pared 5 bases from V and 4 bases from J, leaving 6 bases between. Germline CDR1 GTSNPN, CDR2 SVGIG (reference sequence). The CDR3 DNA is TGTGCCTGGGCTCCAGGAAACACCATATATTTT. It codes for CAWAPGNTIYF.

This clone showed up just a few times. The CDR3 region is CASEPIYSNQPQHF. As DNA, the CDR3 is TGTGCCAGCGAGCCCATTTATAGCAATCAGCCCCAGCATTTT. J is TRBJ1-5 and V is TRBV6-1; D not certain. V lost 8 bases and J 0 bases, leaving 11 bases between the germline ends. The CDR3 consists of 14 residues. The germline gives CDR1 MNHNS, CDR2 SASEGT.

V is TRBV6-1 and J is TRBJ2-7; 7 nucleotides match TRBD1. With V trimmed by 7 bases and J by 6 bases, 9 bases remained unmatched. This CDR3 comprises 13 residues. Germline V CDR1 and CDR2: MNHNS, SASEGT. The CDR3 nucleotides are TGTGCCAGCAAGAACCCCCGGGACAGCGAGCAGTACTTC. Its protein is CASKNPRDSEQYF.

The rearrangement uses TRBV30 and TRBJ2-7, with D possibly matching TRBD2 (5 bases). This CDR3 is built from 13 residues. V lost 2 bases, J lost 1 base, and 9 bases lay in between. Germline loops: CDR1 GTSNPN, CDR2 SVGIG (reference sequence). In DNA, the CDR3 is TGTGCCTGGAGTACCGGGGTTTCCTACGAGCAGTACTTC. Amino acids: CAWSTGVSYEQYF.

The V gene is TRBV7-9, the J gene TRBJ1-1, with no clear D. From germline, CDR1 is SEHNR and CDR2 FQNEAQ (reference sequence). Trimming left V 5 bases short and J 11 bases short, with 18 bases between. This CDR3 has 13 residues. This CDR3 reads CASSRTVFGGAFF. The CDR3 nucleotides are TGTGCCAGCAGCCGCACGGTGTTTGGTGGGGCTTTCTTT.

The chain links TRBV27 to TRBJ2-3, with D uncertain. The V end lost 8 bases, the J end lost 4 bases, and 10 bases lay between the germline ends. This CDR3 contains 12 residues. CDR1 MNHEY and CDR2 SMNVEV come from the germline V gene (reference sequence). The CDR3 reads CASSSSADTQYF. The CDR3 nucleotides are TGTGCCAGCTCATCGAGTGCAGATACGCAGTATTTT.

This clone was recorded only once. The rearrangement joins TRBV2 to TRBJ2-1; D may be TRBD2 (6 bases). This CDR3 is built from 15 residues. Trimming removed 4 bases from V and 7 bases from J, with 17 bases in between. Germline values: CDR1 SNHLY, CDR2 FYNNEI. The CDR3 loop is CASSGERAPTNEQFF. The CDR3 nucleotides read TGTGCCAGCAGTGGGGAGCGGGCCCCTACTAATGAGCAGTTCTTC.

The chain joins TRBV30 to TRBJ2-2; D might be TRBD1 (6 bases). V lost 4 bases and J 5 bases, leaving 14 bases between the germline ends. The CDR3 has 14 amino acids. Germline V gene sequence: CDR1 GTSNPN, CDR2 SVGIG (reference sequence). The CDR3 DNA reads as TGTGCCTGGAACAGGGCCCCGGGAACCGGGGAGCTGTTTTTT. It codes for CAWNRAPGTGELFF.

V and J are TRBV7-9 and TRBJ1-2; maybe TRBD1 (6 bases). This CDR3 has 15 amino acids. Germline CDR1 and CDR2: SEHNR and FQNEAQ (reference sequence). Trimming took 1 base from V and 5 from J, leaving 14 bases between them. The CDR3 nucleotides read TGTGCCAGCAGCTTAGATCAGGGGCGCTGGTATGGCTACACCTTC. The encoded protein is CASSLDQGRWYGYTF.